These T cell receptor beta chains were read from a single sample in a study of control samples from healthy donors and cancer patients. Libraries were prepared by immunoSEQ multiplex PCR; TCRdb keeps only in-frame clonotypes and omits some of them. The table has 100,000 to 150,000 clones, approximately 90% seen once. Sequencing was performed on blood. The receptors stem from a woman aged 18-29 years in good health. CDR3s include the opening cysteine and the closing phenylalanine or tryptophan. The D gene is left open where the match is weak. Clone size appears in some rows only: once, few, many, or a class for an expanded clone.

TRBD2,TRBJ2-1,TRBV5-1,NA,CASSLSGSAWDEQFF,TGCGCCAGCAGCTTGAGCGGGAGTGCCTGGGATGAGCAGTTCTTC
NA,TRBJ1-2,TRBV28,NA,CASSLPSRRGNGYTF,TGTGCCAGCAGTTTACCTTCTAGGAGGGGGAATGGCTACACCTTC
TRBD1,TRBJ1-6,TRBV27,few,CAIGTAGNSPLHF,TGTGCCATCGGGACAGCGGGGAATTCACCCCTCCACTTT
NA,TRBJ2-3,TRBV24-1,NA,CATTNPDTDTQYF,TGTGCCACCACAAATCCCGACACAGATACGCAGTATTTT
NA,TRBJ2-5,TRBV6-5,NA,CASSYEHGTRGSQYF,TGTGCCAGCAGTTACGAGCACGGGACTCGTGGGTCCCAGTACTTC
TRBD1,TRBJ2-6,TRBV7-9,NA,CATPLPMTGDSIGANVLTF,TGTGCCACCCCTCTCCCAATGACAGGGGATTCGATTGGGGCCAACGTCCTGACTTTC
NA,TRBJ2-2,TRBV4-3,NA,CASSQDGRGNTGELFF,TGCGCCAGCAGCCAAGATGGCCGGGGTAACACCGGGGAGCTGTTTTTT
NA,TRBJ1-2,TRBV21-1,NA,CASLRPDRGDNYGYTF,TGTGCCAGCCTCCGCCCCGACAGGGGTGACAACTATGGCTACACCTTC
NA,TRBJ1-1,TRBV4-3,few,CASSQDPHRVQDTEAFF,TGCGCCAGCAGCCAAGATCCTCACCGGGTACAGGACACTGAAGCTTTCTTT
TRBD2,TRBJ2-5,TRBV4-3,NA,CASSQWTSGQETQYF,TGCGCCAGCAGCCAATGGACTAGCGGCCAAGAGACCCAGTACTTC
TRBD1,TRBJ2-7,TRBV5-8,few,CASSSGQGGGYEQYF,TGTGCCAGCAGCTCGGGACAGGGCGGGGGCTACGAGCAGTACTTC
NA,TRBJ1-3,TRBV30,NA,CAWSNDRGWGNTIYF,TGTGCCTGGTCGAACGATAGAGGGTGGGGAAACACCATATATTTT
NA,TRBJ1-4,TRBV28,NA,CASSPISATNEKLFF,TGTGCCAGCAGCCCGATCTCTGCAACTAATGAAAAACTGTTTTTT
NA,TRBJ2-1,TRBV6-6,NA,CASSYRGTTHNEQFF,TGTGCCAGCAGTTACCGCGGGACCACGCACAATGAGCAGTTCTTC
NA,TRBJ1-2,TRBV11-2,NA,CASSLEGTDYGYTF,TGTGCCAGCAGCTTAGAAGGAACAGACTATGGCTACACCTTC
NA,TRBJ1-2,TRBV18,NA,CASSPGGVGGYTF,TGTGCCAGCTCACCAGGGGGGGTAGGAGGCTACACCTTC
TRBD1,TRBJ1-2,TRBV10-1,NA,CANPVGQVYGYTF,TGCGCCAATCCGGTGGGACAGGTCTATGGCTACACCTTC
NA,TRBJ2-5,TRBV28,NA,CASGISDSQETQYF,TGTGCCAGCGGGATTTCAGACAGCCAAGAGACCCAGTACTTC
TRBD1,TRBJ1-1,TRBV12-3/TRBV12-4,once,CASRGVGTGAAFF,TGTGCCAGCAGGGGGGTCGGGACAGGGGCCGCTTTCTTT
NA,TRBJ1-2,TRBV5-1,NA,CASSTGLINYGYTF,TGCGCCAGCAGCACGGGACTCATAAACTATGGCTACACCTTC
TRBD1,TRBJ2-5,TRBV7-2,NA,CASRGHRGRLETQYF,TGTGCCAGCAGGGGGCACAGGGGGCGTTTAGAGACCCAGTACTTC
NA,TRBJ1-1,TRBV4-3,NA,CASSLQTRGNTEAFF,TGCGCCAGCAGCCTTCAAACTCGGGGGAACACTGAAGCTTTCTTT
NA,TRBJ2-3,TRBV2,NA,CASSDRAYSNTDTQYF,TGTGCCAGCAGTGACAGGGCATATTCGAACACAGATACGCAGTATTTT
TRBD2,TRBJ2-7,TRBV11-2,NA,CASSLEGRGSYEQYF,TGTGCCAGCAGCTTAGAGGGGAGGGGATCCTACGAGCAGTACTTC
NA,TRBJ2-5,TRBV12-3/TRBV12-4,NA,CASSLRGAETQYF,TGTGCCAGCAGTTTACGGGGAGCGGAGACCCAGTACTTC
NA,TRBJ2-7,TRBV5-4,NA,CASSWERGSEQYF,TGTGCCAGCAGTTGGGAAAGGGGAAGCGAGCAGTACTTC
NA,TRBJ2-7,TRBV20-1,NA,CSATGGEQYF,TGCAGTGCTACAGGGGGGGAGCAGTACTTC
TRBD2,TRBJ2-2,TRBV5-1,NA,CASSLTSGIVRELFF,TGCGCCAGCAGCTTGACTAGCGGGATTGTCAGGGAGCTGTTTTTT
NA,TRBJ2-6,TRBV5-1,NA,CASSLNWLSGANVLTF,TGCGCCAGCAGCTTGAACTGGCTCTCTGGGGCCAACGTCCTGACTTTC
NA,TRBJ2-6,TRBV9,NA,CASAGSSGANVLTF,TGTGCCAGCGCAGGCAGCTCTGGGGCCAACGTCCTGACTTTC
NA,TRBJ1-2,TRBV5-1,NA,CASSNRVGDYGYTF,TGCGCCAGCAGCAACAGGGTTGGTGACTATGGCTACACCTTC
NA,TRBJ2-2,TRBV9,NA,CASSVQGHTGELFF,TGTGCCAGCAGCGTACAGGGACACACCGGGGAGCTGTTTTTT
TRBD2,TRBJ2-4,TRBV27,NA,CASSFGDAGGLAGVRDIQYF,TGTGCCAGCAGTTTCGGGGATGCAGGGGGCCTAGCGGGAGTGAGGGACATTCAGTACTTC
NA,TRBJ2-1,TRBV29-1,NA,CSVRLTTYNEQFF,TGCAGCGTTCGCTTAACAACCTACAATGAGCAGTTCTTC
NA,TRBJ1-3,TRBV30,NA,CAWSRNTIYF,TGTGCCTGGTCAAGGAACACCATATATTTT
NA,TRBJ2-7,TRBV10-3,NA,CAISEGKGPIYEQYF,TGTGCCATCAGTGAAGGTAAGGGACCGATCTACGAGCAGTACTTC
NA,TRBJ2-7,TRBV27,once,CASSNNGVSYEQYF,TGTGCCAGCAGTAACAACGGGGTATCCTACGAGCAGTACTTC
NA,TRBJ2-6,TRBV7-2,few,CASSLGGSGANVLTF,TGTGCCAGCAGCTTAGGAGGGTCCGGGGCCAACGTCCTGACTTTC
NA,TRBJ2-6,TRBV11-2,NA,CASSFGANGANVLTF,TGTGCCAGCAGCTTCGGGGCGAATGGGGCCAACGTCCTGACTTTC
NA,TRBJ2-3,TRBV2,NA,CASGGRGRTDTQYF,TGTGCCAGCGGGGGGCGGGGGCGCACAGATACGCAGTATTTT
NA,TRBJ1-5,TRBV6-5,NA,CASSYSYRTNQPQHF,TGTGCCAGCAGTTACTCGTACAGGACCAATCAGCCCCAGCATTTT
NA,TRBJ1-5,TRBV21-1,NA,CASSKGVRGRGNQPQHF,TGTGCCAGCAGCAAAGGTGTCAGGGGCCGCGGCAATCAGCCCCAGCATTTT
TRBD2,TRBJ2-5,TRBV5-1,NA,CASSVAGGETQYF,TGCGCCAGCTCGGTAGCGGGAGGGGAGACCCAGTACTTC
NA,TRBJ1-5,TRBV4-3,NA,CASSQGRVADQPQHF,TGCGCCAGCAGCCAAGGCAGGGTCGCGGATCAGCCCCAGCATTTT
NA,TRBJ1-1,TRBV5-1,once,CASSLGSGLNTEAFF,TGCGCCAGCAGCTTGGGGTCGGGGTTGAACACTGAAGCTTTCTTT
TRBD1,TRBJ2-5,TRBV5-6,few,CASSYKGQPQETQYF,TGTGCCAGCAGCTACAAGGGACAGCCACAAGAGACCCAGTACTTC
NA,TRBJ2-4,TRBV28,NA,CASSSDRRQLAKNIQYF,TGTGCCAGCAGTTCCGACCGCCGACAGCTAGCCAAAAACATTCAGTACTTC
NA,TRBJ2-5,TRBV18,NA,CASSPLGAVYQETQYF,TGTGCCAGCTCACCGCTGGGGGCGGTGTACCAAGAGACCCAGTACTTC
NA,TRBJ1-3,TRBV4-3,NA,CASSQDQAGNTIYF,TGCGCCAGCAGCCAAGATCAAGCTGGAAACACCATATATTTT